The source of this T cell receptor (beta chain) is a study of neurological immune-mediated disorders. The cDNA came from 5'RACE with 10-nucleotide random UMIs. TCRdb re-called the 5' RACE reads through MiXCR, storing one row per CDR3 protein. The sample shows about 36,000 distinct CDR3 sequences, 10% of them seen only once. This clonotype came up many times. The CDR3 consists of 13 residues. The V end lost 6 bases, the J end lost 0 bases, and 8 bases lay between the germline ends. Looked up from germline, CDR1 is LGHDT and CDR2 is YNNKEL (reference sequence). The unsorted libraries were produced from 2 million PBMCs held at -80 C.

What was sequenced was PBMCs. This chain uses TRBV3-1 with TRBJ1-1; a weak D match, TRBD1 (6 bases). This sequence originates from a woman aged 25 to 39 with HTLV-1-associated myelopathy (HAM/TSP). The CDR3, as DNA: TGTGCCAGCAGGCCAGGGGTGAACACTGAAGCTTTCTTT. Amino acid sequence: CASRPGVNTEAFF. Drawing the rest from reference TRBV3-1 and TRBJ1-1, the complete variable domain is DTAVSQTPKYLVTQMGNDKSIKCEQNLGHDTMYWYKQDSKKFLKIMFSYNNKELIINETVPNRFSPKSPDKAHLNLHINSLELGDSAVYFCASRPGVNTEAFFGQGTRLTVV.